These 5 T cell receptor beta chains came from one sample sequenced in a study of graft-versus-host responses after intestinal transplantation. Generated by immunoSEQ multiplex PCR, the TCRdb table keeps only in-frame clones and is missing some. The repertoire has some 7,000 clones, roughly 24% of them found once; the top ten carry about 4.5%. The sample consisted of alloreactive CD4+ T cells from a mixed lymphocyte reaction culture, taken before intestinal transplant. Subset here: CFSE-low proliferating T cells sorted from approximately six-day pre-transplant mixed lymphocyte reaction (GvH or HvG direction). These receptor sequences come from a human patient who received an intestinal transplant.

Only a few counts were recorded for this clone. The chain employs TRBV11-2 and TRBJ2-3; 8 bases map to TRBD2. The CDR3 runs 14 residues. J was trimmed by 6 bases and V by 6 bases; bases with no gene match: 8. CDR1 and CDR2 (germline): SGHAT, FQNNGV. CDR3 in amino acids: CASSFSGTPDTQYF. The CDR3 DNA sequence: TGTGCCAGCAGTTTTAGCGGGACCCCGGATACGCAGTATTTT.

V and J are TRBV7-9 and TRBJ2-7, with D perhaps TRBD1 (5 bases). CDR3 length: 14 residues. V was cut by 1 base and J by 4 bases, with 11 bases left in between. Germline V gives CDR1 SEHNR, CDR2 FQNEAQ (reference sequence). DNA of the CDR3: TGTGCCAGCAGCTTAGTAGGGAAGGGGTACGAGCAGTACTTC. Encoded protein: CASSLVGKGYEQYF.

The DNA for the CDR3 is TGTGCCAGCAGTTTATTAGGGGGCTGGACCCAGTACTTC. Translating gives CASSLLGGWTQYF. The chain combines TRBV6-1 with TRBJ2-5, with TRBD1 matching over 7 bases. This CDR3 region has 13 residues. Trimming took 5 bases from V and 7 from J; bases not matched to a gene: 7. Germline values: CDR1 MNHNS, CDR2 SASEGT.

This chain connects TRBV5-6 to TRBJ2-3; D remains ambiguous. The V and J ends lost 2 bases and 0 bases respectively, with 1 base between them. CDR1 is SGHDT and CDR2 is YYEEEE in the germline V gene. The CDR3 runs to 12 residues. Here the CDR3 reads CASSLSTDTQYF. In nucleotides, the CDR3 is TGTGCCAGCAGCTTAAGCACAGATACGCAGTATTTT. Based on the CDR3 plus reference TRBV5-6 and TRBJ2-3, the full variable domain is DAGVTQSPTHLIKTRGQQVTLRCSPKSGHDTVSWYQQALGQGPQFIFQYYEEEERQRGNFPDRFSGHQFPNYSSELNVNALLLGDSALYLCASSLSTDTQYFGPGTRLTVL.

The V gene is TRBV6-1, the J gene TRBJ2-7, with TRBD1 matching over 9 bases. Germline-derived CDR1 and CDR2 are MNHNS and SASEGT. This CDR3 spans 14 amino acids. Losses at the gene ends were 8 bases for V and 3 bases for J; bases not matched to a gene: 8. The CDR3 here is CASRTGQGLYEQYF. CDR3 sequence (DNA): TGTGCCAGCCGGACGGGACAGGGACTCTACGAGCAGTACTTC.